Following are 32 T cell receptor beta chains from one sample sequenced in a study of neurological immune-mediated disorders. In TCRdb, the 5' RACE reads were re-called with MiXCR into one record per CDR3 protein. The repertoire holds over 75,000 distinct CDR3 sequences, with about 5% as singletons. This sample's time point: longitudinal time-point 2. Sequenced input: PBMCs. The receptor set was obtained from a woman aged 55-69 years with multiple sclerosis.

The sample holds many counts of this clonotype. J is TRBJ2-5 and V is TRBV24-1; D remains unclear. The germline V and J ends were trimmed by 3 bases and 4 bases, with 8 bases remaining between them. This CDR3 comprises 13 residues. The germline gives CDR1 KGHDR, CDR2 SFDVKD. The CDR3 region is CATSDALGETQYF. The CDR3 nucleotides are TGTGCCACCAGTGATGCGCTAGGAGAGACCCAGTACTTC.

In its sample, this clonotype was seen a few times. The V and J genes are TRBV19 and TRBJ1-5, with D perhaps matching TRBD1 (5 bases). V lost 5 bases and J lost 7, with 12 bases in between. CDR3 length equals 13 residues. Germline-derived CDR1 and CDR2 are LNHDA and SQIVND (reference sequence). CDR3 amino acids: CASSLEGAQPQHF. The CDR3 coding sequence is TGTGCCAGTAGTCTGGAAGGGGCACAGCCCCAGCATTTT.

This clonotype was seen repeatedly, ten times or more. The chain couples TRBV5-1 to TRBJ2-2; TRBD2 matches 13 bases. The V and J ends lost 4 bases and 0 bases, in that order; junction bases with no gene match: 6. From germline, CDR1 is SGHRS and CDR2 YFSETQ. CDR3 size: 18 residues. The CDR3 loop reads CASSPGLAGSANTGELFF. The CDR3 DNA sequence: TGCGCCAGCAGCCCGGGACTAGCGGGGAGCGCGAACACCGGGGAGCTGTTTTTT.

The chain has TRBV6-5 and TRBJ1-1, with TRBD1 identical over 8 bases. The CDR3 sequence is 12 residues long. Trimming cost V 10 bases and J 4 bases; bases outside gene matches: 5. In germline, CDR1 is MNHEY, CDR2 SVGAGI. CDR3 sequence reads: CANIQGATEAFF. In DNA, the CDR3 is TGTGCCAATATCCAGGGGGCCACTGAAGCTTTCTTT.

This clonotype was observed many times. This chain uses TRBV10-1 with TRBJ2-1; possibly TRBD2 for D (6 bases). The CDR3 length is 16 residues. With 0 bases removed from V and 9 bases from J, the gap between germline ends came to 18 bases. Germline CDR1 WNHNN, CDR2 SYGVQD (reference sequence). DNA of the CDR3: TGCGCCAGCAGTGAGTCGGGACTCCCAGCAATCAGTGAGCAGTTCTTC. It codes for CASSESGLPAISEQFF.

In its sample, this clonotype was seen many times. The chain carries TRBV10-3 and TRBJ1-3; no clear D gene. This CDR3 is built from 14 residues. V dropped 10 bases and J dropped 0 bases, with 13 bases sitting between them. Germline CDR1 is ENHRY and CDR2 is SYGVKD. Here the CDR3 DNA reads TGTGCCACCTCCGGGTCTTACTCTGGAAACACCATATATTTT. Its translation is CATSGSYSGNTIYF.

This clonotype was detected many times. This chain links TRBV5-1 with TRBJ1-6, with a possible D match to TRBD1 (5 bases). The V end lost 8 bases, the J end lost 3 bases, and 12 bases lay between the germline ends. Germline CDR1 SGHRS, CDR2 YFSETQ. CDR3 length: 14 amino acids. The CDR3 loop is CASRDGFYNSPLHF. The CDR3 DNA sequence: TGCGCCAGTCGGGACGGATTCTATAATTCACCCCTCCACTTT.

This clonotype has at least ten counts. CDR3 sequence (DNA): TGTGCCAGCAGTTCACCCACAGGGGAAAATTCACCCCTCCACTTT. It encodes CASSSPTGENSPLHF. V and J are TRBV25-1 and TRBJ1-6, with TRBD1 identical over 7 bases. In germline, CDR1 is MGHDK, CDR2 SYGVNS. This CDR3 has 15 amino acids. V lost 5 bases to trimming and J lost 7 bases; unmatched junction nucleotides: 8.

A word on this clonotype: This may arise from a read error, as a much more abundant clone is one base away. The chain couples TRBV5-1 to TRBJ2-3; the D is unclear. The V gene's germline CDR1 is SGHRS and CDR2 YFSETQ. The V end lost 0 bases, the J end lost 0 bases, and 11 bases lay between the germline ends. This CDR3 region has 16 residues. The CDR3, as DNA: TGCGCCAGCAGCTTGGAGCACATAACTAGCACAGATACGCAGTATTTT. The encoded protein is CASSLEHITSTDTQYF.

Many counts were recorded for this clonotype. DNA of the CDR3: TGTGCCAGCAGCCTAGGGACAGGGCTGGGCGAGCAGTACTTC. Translating gives CASSLGTGLGEQYF. The chain joins TRBV7-8 to TRBJ2-7; 9 positions match TRBD1. After removal of 5 bases from V and 6 bases from J, the junction contained 8 bases not matched to a gene. Germline V gene sequence: CDR1 SGHVS, CDR2 FQNEAQ. The CDR3 covers 14 residues.

This clonotype was detected many times. This rearrangement joins TRBV7-9 to TRBJ1-4; D is ambiguous. CDR3 length: 11 amino acids. V shed 5 bases and J shed 8 bases, with 6 bases lying between them. The germline CDR1 and CDR2 sequences are SEHNR and FQNEAQ (reference sequence). The CDR3 sequence is CASSLLEKLFF. The CDR3 region has the DNA TGTGCCAGCAGCCTCTTGGAAAAACTGTTTTTT.

This clonotype was found many times. The rearrangement links TRBV5-1 to TRBJ2-7; 12 bases fit TRBD1. This CDR3 has 16 amino acids. Germline-derived CDR1 and CDR2 are SGHRS and YFSETQ. Trimming cost V 2 bases and J 6 bases; bases outside gene matches: 9. CDR3 amino acids: CASSLNTGTGGGEQYF. CDR3 nucleotide sequence: TGCGCCAGCAGCTTAAACACCGGGACAGGGGGCGGCGAGCAGTACTTC.

Ten or more counts support this clonotype. The rearrangement joins TRBV20-1 to TRBJ1-2; D is unresolved. Germline CDR1 and CDR2: DFQATT and SNEGSKA (reference sequence). The V and J ends lost 4 bases and 1 base respectively, with 16 bases between them. The CDR3 is 15 amino acids. CDR3 DNA: TGCAGTGCTATACCCGAACTTTTGAGTAACTATGGCTACACCTTC. It is translated as CSAIPELLSNYGYTF.

This clonotype was seen at least ten times. The rearrangement uses TRBV9 and TRBJ2-2, with TRBD2 matching over 11 bases. With V trimmed by 2 bases and J by 6 bases, 3 bases remained unmatched. CDR1 and CDR2 (germline): SGDLS, YYNGEE. This CDR3 comprises 15 residues. CDR3 sequence reads: CASSVSGGAPGELFF. CDR3 coding DNA: TGTGCCAGCAGCGTTAGCGGGGGGGCCCCCGGGGAGCTGTTTTTT.

This clonotype was seen many times. This sequence joins TRBV30 and TRBJ2-1; no reliable D call. The CDR3 extends over 15 amino acids. V was trimmed by 0 bases and J by 2 bases, leaving 11 bases between them. Per the germline V gene, CDR1 is GTSNPN and CDR2 is SVGIG (reference sequence). The DNA for the CDR3 is TGTGCCTGGAGTGTACTTCGGCTAGCCTACAATGAGCAGTTCTTC. Protein: CAWSVLRLAYNEQFF.

In this sample, this clonotype turned up many times. The chain uses TRBV20-1 and TRBJ2-2; no reliable D call. The CDR3 totals 15 residues. Germline V gene data show CDR1 as DFQATT and CDR2 as SNEGSKA (reference sequence). Trimming took off 3 bases at V and 0 bases at J, with 11 bases between the two ends. The chain's CDR3 is CSASDFRANTGELFF. CDR3 DNA: TGCAGTGCTAGCGACTTTCGAGCGAACACCGGGGAGCTGTTTTTT.

This clonotype appeared many times. V is TRBV5-1 and J is TRBJ2-5, with TRBD1 as a possible D gene (5 bases). V dropped 3 bases and J dropped 1 base, with 10 bases sitting between them. The CDR3 consists of 14 residues. Germline lookup yields CDR1 SGHRS and CDR2 YFSETQ. The CDR3 sequence is CASSSVQGQETQYF. The DNA for the CDR3 is TGCGCCAGCAGCTCAGTTCAGGGCCAAGAGACCCAGTACTTC.

This clonotype was recorded at least ten times. This chain connects TRBV7-9 to TRBJ2-7; 9 bases line up with TRBD1. J gave up 5 bases and V 3 bases, and 5 bases lay outside the gene matches. There are 14 residues in the CDR3. CDR1 and CDR2 (germline): SEHNR, FQNEAQ (reference sequence). As DNA, the CDR3 is TGTGCCAGCAGCTTGGGGACAGGGTTCAACGAGCAGTACTTC. It specifies CASSLGTGFNEQYF.

In its sample, this clonotype was seen many times. The chain carries TRBV20-1 and TRBJ1-2; maybe TRBD1 (5 bases). The V gene's germline CDR1 is DFQATT and CDR2 SNEGSKA (reference sequence). Trimming left V 6 bases short and J 9 bases short, with 14 bases between. The CDR3 totals 11 residues. CDR3 sequence (DNA): TGCAGTGCCCTCGCAGGGCAAAGCTACACCTTC. Its translation is CSALAGQSYTF.

This clonotype was counted ten times or more. The chain uses TRBV3-1 and TRBJ2-7; D is unresolved. This CDR3 is 14 amino acids long. Germline values: CDR1 LGHDT, CDR2 YNNKEL (reference sequence). The V gene lost 2 bases and the J gene lost 3 bases, with 11 bases spanning the gap. The CDR3 bases are TGTGCCAGCAGCCAAAGGAGTGCCTACTACGAGCAGTACTTC. This encodes CASSQRSAYYEQYF.

This clonotype showed up many times. The chain links TRBV18 to TRBJ2-7; D unclear. Germline values: CDR1 KGHSH, CDR2 LQKENI. The CDR3 spans 13 residues. V lost 4 bases and J 3 bases, leaving 10 bases between the germline ends. CDR3 protein: CASSLGNFYEQYF. The CDR3 DNA is TGTGCCAGCTCACTGGGAAACTTCTACGAGCAGTACTTC.

The sample holds many counts of this clonotype. The V gene is TRBV20-1, the J gene TRBJ2-1; the match to TRBD1 covers 9 bases. Trimming at V came to 3 bases and at J to 7 bases, leaving 13 bases not matched to a gene. The CDR3 is 16 residues long. Germline V lookup: CDR1 DFQATT, CDR2 SNEGSKA (reference sequence). The CDR3 coding sequence is TGCAGTGCTAGGGGGGGACAGGGAACATTTAGGAATGAGCAGTTCTTC. This translates into CSARGGQGTFRNEQFF.

There are many counts of this clonotype. The gene calls are TRBV5-1 and TRBJ2-2; D is unclear. The CDR3 contains 16 residues. The V end lost 2 bases, the J end lost 1 base, and 12 bases lay between the germline ends. Germline CDR1 and CDR2: SGHRS and YFSETQ. CDR3 DNA sequence: TGCGCCAGCAGCTTAAAAGGCTTCTTGAACACCGGGGAGCTGTTTTTT. Translation: CASSLKGFLNTGELFF.

This clonotype was observed many times. The rearrangement uses TRBV5-1 and TRBJ2-5, with 13 bases matching TRBD2. Germline V CDR1 and CDR2: SGHRS, YFSETQ. Trimming cost V 0 bases and J 3 bases; bases outside gene matches: 5. The CDR3 covers 17 residues. Here the CDR3 DNA reads TGCGCCAGCAGCTTGGCCGGGACTAGCGGGACCAAAGAGACCCAGTACTTC. Its protein product is CASSLAGTSGTKETQYF. Full variable domain (remainder filled in from reference TRBV5-1 and TRBJ2-5): KAGVTQTPRYLIKTRGQQVTLSCSPISGHRSVSWYQQTPGQGLQFLFEYFSETQRNKGNFPGRFSGRQFSNSRSEMNVSTLELGDSALYLCASSLAGTSGTKETQYFGPGTRLLVL.

The table lists this clonotype with many counts. The genes are TRBV15 and TRBJ2-7; TRBD1 might be the D (6 bases). Germline assignment: CDR1 LNHNV and CDR2 YYDKDF (reference sequence). This CDR3 contains 13 residues. V was clipped by 3 bases and J by 3 bases, with 9 bases between them. CDR3 in amino acids: CATSRTGGYEQYF. CDR3 bases: TGTGCCACCAGCAGGACAGGCGGCTACGAGCAGTACTTC. Full variable domain (rest looked up from reference TRBV15 and TRBJ2-7): DAMVIQNPRYQVTQFGKPVTLSCSQTLNHNVMYWYQQKSSQAPKLLFHYYDKDFNNEADTPDNFQSRRPNTSFCFLDIRSPGLGDTAMYLCATSRTGGYEQYFGPGTRLTVT.

This clonotype has just a few counts. The V and J genes are TRBV29-1 and TRBJ2-2; D is possibly TRBD1 (6 bases). The germline V gene encodes CDR1 SQVTM and CDR2 ANQGSEA. The V gene lost 4 bases and the J gene lost 4 bases, with 19 bases spanning the gap. There are 16 residues in the CDR3. CDR3 nucleotides: TGCAGCGTTGGTCTTTTGAGGGGGAGAAGCACCGGGGAGCTGTTTTTT. This codes for CSVGLLRGRSTGELFF.

There are many counts of this clonotype. The J gene is TRBJ1-2, the V gene TRBV5-1, with D possibly being TRBD1 (6 bases). Germline loops: CDR1 SGHRS, CDR2 YFSETQ. The CDR3 sequence is 14 residues long. V lost 4 bases and J lost 1, with 11 bases in between. Here the CDR3 DNA reads TGCGCCAGCAGCCGGACACAGGGTAACTATGGCTACACCTTC. The encoded protein is CASSRTQGNYGYTF.

In this sample, this clonotype turned up many times. The chain recombines TRBV12-3 or TRBV12-4 with TRBJ2-7, with TRBD1 as a possible D gene (6 bases). V shed 1 base and J shed 3 bases, with 10 bases lying between them. CDR3 length: 14 amino acids. The CDR3 reads CASSLDRDNYEQYF. CDR3 in DNA: TGTGCCAGCAGTTTAGACAGGGATAACTACGAGCAGTACTTC.

This clonotype was recorded at least ten times. The genes are TRBV10-2 and TRBJ2-5, with 10 bases matching TRBD2. From germline, CDR1 is WSHSY and CDR2 SAAADI. The CDR3 loop spans 16 amino acids. Trimming took 6 bases from V and 1 from J; bases not matched to a gene: 8. The DNA for the CDR3 is TGCGCCAGCAGGGTAGCGGGGGGCCGGCTCCAAGAGACCCAGTACTTC. Protein: CASRVAGGRLQETQYF.

This clonotype was picked up many times. An end of the junction differs from the germline gene, which may be a read error. The rearrangement uses TRBV5-5 and TRBJ2-1, with 14 positions matching TRBD2. Looked up from germline, CDR1 is SGHKS and CDR2 is YYEKEE (reference sequence). The CDR3 is made up of 16 amino acids. CDR3 nucleotides: TGTGCCAACAGCGCACGACTAGCGGGGGGGCCAGGTGAGCAGTTCTTC. It encodes CANSARLAGGPGEQFF. Looking up the rest from reference TRBV5-5 and TRBJ2-1 gives the full variable domain: DAGVTQSPTHLIKTRGQQVTLRCSPISGHKSVSWYQQVLGQGPQFIFQYYEKEERGRGNFPDRFSARQFPNYSSELNVNALLLGDSALYLCANSARLAGGPGEQFFGPGTRLTVL.

In its sample, this clonotype was seen many times. V and J are TRBV20-1 and TRBJ1-3; D is possibly TRBD1 (6 bases). In germline, CDR1 is DFQATT, CDR2 SNEGSKA (reference sequence). This CDR3 region has 12 residues. Trimming took 4 bases from V and 2 from J, leaving 6 bases between them. CDR3 DNA sequence: TGCAGTGCTAAGGGGGCTGGAAACACCATATATTTT. This translates into CSAKGAGNTIYF.

This clonotype was detected ten times or more. CDR3 protein: CSPYAGGNTGELFF. In nucleotides, the CDR3 is TGCAGTCCTTACGCGGGGGGGAACACCGGGGAGCTGTTTTTT. The chain uses TRBV20-1 and TRBJ2-2; TRBD2 matches 8 bases. This CDR3 region has 14 residues. The ends lost 8 bases at V and 1 base at J; junction bases unmatched: 6. From germline, CDR1 is DFQATT and CDR2 SNEGSKA (reference sequence).